Shown below are 9 T cell receptor beta chains from a single sample sequenced in a study of CD8 T cells in ankylosing spondylitis. In TCRdb, the 5' RACE reads were re-called with MiXCR into one record per CDR3 protein. The sample lists some 37,000 distinct CDR3 sequences; approximately 15% were seen once. The specimen sequenced was blood. These receptors were taken from a male donor with ankylosing spondylitis or in good health (not recorded which).

The chain carries TRBV12-5 and TRBJ2-7; D not certain. CDR3 length equals 11 residues. V was cut by 6 bases and J by 4 bases, with 7 bases left in between. CDR1 LGHNT and CDR2 FRNRAP come from the germline V gene. CDR3 amino acids: CASGSPYEQYF. DNA of the CDR3: TGTGCTAGTGGCTCACCTTACGAGCAGTACTTC.

This clonotype was observed a few times. The V call is TRBV3-1, the J call TRBJ2-2, with D possibly matching TRBD1 (6 bases). Germline CDR1 and CDR2: LGHDT and YNNKEL (reference sequence). Trimming left V 0 bases short and J 6 bases short, with 14 bases between. The CDR3 loop spans 16 amino acids. The CDR3 spells CASSQDLGGFPGELFF. DNA for the CDR3: TGTGCCAGCAGCCAAGATCTAGGGGGATTTCCCGGGGAGCTGTTTTTT.

This sequence joins TRBV6-2 or TRBV6-3 and TRBJ1-2; D is perhaps TRBD1 (6 bases). The V and J ends lost 6 bases and 8 bases respectively, with 16 bases between them. CDR3 length equals 13 residues. The V gene's germline CDR1 is MNHEY and CDR2 SVGEGT. In nucleotides, the CDR3 is TGTGCCAGCAGCCACGGGGGCTCAGAGGGCTACACCTTC. This sequence encodes CASSHGGSEGYTF.

The chain uses TRBV5-1 and TRBJ2-7, with unresolved D. The CDR3 totals 12 residues. Germline V CDR1 and CDR2: SGHRS, YFSETQ. V was pared by 6 bases and J by 4 bases, with 11 bases between. The CDR3 spells CASNYWAYEQYV. The CDR3 region has the DNA TGCGCCAGCAACTATTGGGCTTACGAGCAGTACGTC.

This clonotype turned up a few times. The chain links TRBV9 to TRBJ2-1; TRBD2 agrees at 10 bases. V was pared by 0 bases and J by 6 bases, with 3 bases of the junction left unmatched. Germline V lookup: CDR1 SGDLS, CDR2 YYNGEE. The CDR3 totals 15 residues. The CDR3 DNA reads as TGTGCCAGCAGCGTAGGGTCTAGCGGGAGCAATGAGCAGTTCTTC. Translated: CASSVGSSGSNEQFF.

The V and J genes are TRBV25-1 and TRBJ2-2, with 7 bases fitting TRBD1. CDR1 is MGHDK, CDR2 SYGVNS, per germline. The V gene end was trimmed by 8 bases and the J gene end by 2 bases; junction bases not matched to a gene: 5. The CDR3 totals 14 residues. The CDR3 loop reads CASGTVSNTGELFF. CDR3 nucleotide sequence: TGTGCCAGCGGGACAGTCTCCAACACCGGGGAGCTGTTTTTT.

This clonotype occurred a few times. The chain couples TRBV29-1 to TRBJ1-2; 11 nucleotides agree with TRBD1. The CDR3 spans 16 residues. Trimming at V came to 6 bases and at J to 6 bases, leaving 15 bases not matched to a gene. Germline CDR1 reads SQVTM; CDR2 reads ANQGSEA. CDR3 nucleotides: TGCAGCGTCGTATATCCCGGGACAGGGGGAGTAGATGGCTACACCTTC. Its protein product is CSVVYPGTGGVDGYTF.

The rearrangement uses TRBV7-9 and TRBJ2-5, with D unresolved. V gave up 7 bases and J gave up 3 bases, with 12 bases separating them. CDR3 length: 13 residues. Germline assignment: CDR1 SEHNR and CDR2 FQNEAQ (reference sequence). Here the CDR3 reads CASNEGAEETQYF. The CDR3 coding sequence is TGTGCCAGCAACGAAGGCGCTGAAGAGACCCAGTACTTC.

The chain has TRBV5-1 and TRBJ2-3; D is perhaps TRBD1 (6 bases). Germline V CDR1 and CDR2: SGHRS, YFSETQ. The germline V and J ends were trimmed by 0 bases and 4 bases, with 9 bases remaining between them. The CDR3 is 14 amino acids. CDR3 sequence reads: CASSLGGPADTQYF. As DNA, the CDR3 is TGCGCCAGCAGCTTGGGGGGGCCGGCAGATACGCAGTATTTT.